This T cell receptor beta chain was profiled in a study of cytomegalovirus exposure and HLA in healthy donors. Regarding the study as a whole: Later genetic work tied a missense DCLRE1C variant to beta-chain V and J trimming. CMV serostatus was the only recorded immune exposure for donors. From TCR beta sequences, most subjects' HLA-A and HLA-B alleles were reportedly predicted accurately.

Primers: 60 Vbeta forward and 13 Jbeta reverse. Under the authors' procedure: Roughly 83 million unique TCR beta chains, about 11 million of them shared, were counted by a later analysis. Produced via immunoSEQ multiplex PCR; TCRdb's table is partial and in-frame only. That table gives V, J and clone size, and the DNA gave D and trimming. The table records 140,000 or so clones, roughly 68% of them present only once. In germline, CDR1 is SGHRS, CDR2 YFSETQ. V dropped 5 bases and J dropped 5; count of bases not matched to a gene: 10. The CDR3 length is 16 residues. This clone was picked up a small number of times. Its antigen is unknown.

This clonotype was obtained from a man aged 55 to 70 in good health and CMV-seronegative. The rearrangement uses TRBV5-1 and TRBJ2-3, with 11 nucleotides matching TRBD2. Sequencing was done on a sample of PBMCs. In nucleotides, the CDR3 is TGCGCCAGCAGTCTCCTTACTAGCGGGAGTGGAGATACGCAGTATTTT. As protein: CASSLLTSGSGDTQYF.